This TCR beta chain was sequenced in a study of CD8+ T cells in alopecia areata. Study overall: Patients received oral tofacitinib, 5 to 10 mg twice daily, for moderate-to-severe alopecia areata. Study results and limitations: Sequencing of scalp samples also captures resident alphabeta T cells of normal skin.

On this clone: As yet, its antigen is unknown.

The treatment was: oral pan-JAK inhibitor, 5-10 mg twice daily. In alopecia areata patients, both lesional scalp punch biopsies and peripheral blood were collected. Extraction of RNA preceded its reverse transcription into cDNA, which served as the sequencing template. Profiled with immunoSEQ multiplex PCR; TCRdb holds only in-frame clones, not every one. The sample holds around 200,000 clones, less than 65% seen once. The V gene's germline CDR1 is DFQATT and CDR2 SNEGSKA (reference sequence). Trimming stripped 3 bases from V and 5 bases from J, with 4 bases between. This CDR3 is built from 10 residues.

This rearrangement joins TRBV20-1 to TRBJ2-5; D call uncertain. The source of this sequence is a human donor with alopecia areata. The sample was CD4+ T cells sorted from blood, taken at week 4, from a patient treated with tofacitinib. DNA for the CDR3: TGCAGTGCTAGGTGGGAGACCCAGTACTTC. Translated, it gives CSARWETQYF.